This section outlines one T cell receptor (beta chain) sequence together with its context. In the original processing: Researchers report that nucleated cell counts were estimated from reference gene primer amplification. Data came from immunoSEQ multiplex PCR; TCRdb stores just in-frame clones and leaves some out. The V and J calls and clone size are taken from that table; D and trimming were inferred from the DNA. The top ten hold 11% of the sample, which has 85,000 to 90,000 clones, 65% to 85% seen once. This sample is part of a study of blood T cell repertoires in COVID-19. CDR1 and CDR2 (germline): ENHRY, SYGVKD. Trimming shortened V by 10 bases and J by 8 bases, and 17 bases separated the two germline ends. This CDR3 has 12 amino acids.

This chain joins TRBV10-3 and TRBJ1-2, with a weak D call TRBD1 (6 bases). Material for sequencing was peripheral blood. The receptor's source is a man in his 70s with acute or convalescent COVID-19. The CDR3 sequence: CASGRGAQGYTF. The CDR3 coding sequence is TGTGCCAGCGGGCGGGGGGCGCAGGGCTACACCTTC.